These 7 T cell receptor beta chains were all obtained from the same sample, sequenced in a study of blood T cell repertoires in COVID-19. Sequenced by immunoSEQ multiplex PCR; TCRdb stores in-frame clones only, minus some. The data hold 140,000 to 150,000 clones, with approximately 84% observed a single time. Material for sequencing was peripheral blood. The receptors derive from a human donor in a cohort sampled during active COVID-19.

V is TRBV5-8 and J is TRBJ2-1; no firm D call. This CDR3 region has 15 residues. Trimming cost V 0 bases and J 0 bases, with 7 bases left between them. CDR1 and CDR2 (germline): SGHTS, YDEGEE. The CDR3 protein is CASSLDTRSYNEQFF. The CDR3 DNA is TGTGCCAGCAGCTTGGACACCCGCTCCTACAATGAGCAGTTCTTC.

Only a few counts were recorded for this clone. The chain carries TRBV6-5 and TRBJ2-5; D is possibly TRBD1 (6 bases). The germline CDR1 and CDR2 sequences are MNHEY and SVGAGI. With 6 bases removed from V and 7 bases from J, the gap between germline ends came to 18 bases. The CDR3 is made up of 14 amino acids. CDR3 nucleotide sequence: TGTGCCAGCAGCCGAGGGTGGGGGCTCGGGACCCAGTACTTC. This gives the protein CASSRGWGLGTQYF.

This sequence joins TRBV28 and TRBJ1-2; TRBD1 agrees at 7 bases. This CDR3 is 15 amino acids long. V lost 6 bases and J lost 2; bases outside the gene matches: 9. Per the germline V gene, CDR1 is MDHEN and CDR2 is SYDVKM. This CDR3 reads CASRLTGVVNYGYTF. The CDR3 region has the DNA TGTGCCAGCAGACTCACAGGGGTGGTGAACTATGGCTACACCTTC.

The chain combines TRBV2 with TRBJ2-1; TRBD2 agrees at 12 bases. Germline V CDR1 and CDR2: SNHLY, FYNNEI. With 5 bases clipped from V and 4 bases from J, the junction kept 3 bases outside the gene matches. The CDR3 spans 15 residues. The CDR3 DNA reads as TGTGCCAGCAGTCGACTAGCGGGGGAATACAATGAGCAGTTCTTC. It specifies CASSRLAGEYNEQFF. Full variable domain (rest looked up from reference TRBV2 and TRBJ2-1): EPEVTQTPSHQVTQMGQEVILRCVPISNHLYFYWYRQILGQKVEFLVSFYNNEISEKSEIFDDQFSVERPDGSNFTLKIRSTKLEDSAMYFCASSRLAGEYNEQFFGPGTRLTVL.

J is TRBJ2-3 and V is TRBV11-2; the match to TRBD1 covers 7 bases. There are 17 residues in the CDR3. Germline CDR1 and CDR2: SGHAT and FQNNGV. V lost 5 bases and J lost 1; bases outside the gene matches: 12. Here the CDR3 DNA reads TGTGCCAGCAGCCCCCTGTTCGGGCAGGGGGGCACAGATACGCAGTATTTT. Translated: CASSPLFGQGGTDTQYF.

Concerning this clone itself: Because the CDR3's place on the DNA is in doubt, the DNA is left out and the CDR3 is given as listed by TCRdb. This chain joins TRBV6-2 or TRBV6-3 and TRBJ1-5. CDR1 and CDR2 from the germline V gene are MNHEY and SVGEGT. The CDR3 region is 14 residues in length, termini included. CDR3 loop: CASSSSGGGQPQHF.

This sequence joins TRBV3-1 (or the pseudogene TRBV3-2) and TRBJ2-1; possibly TRBD1 for D (6 bases). Per the germline V gene, CDR1 is LGHDT and CDR2 is YNNKEL (reference sequence). CDR3 length: 16 residues. The V and J ends lost 3 bases and 4 bases respectively, with 16 bases between them. This CDR3 is CASSQDPGTLYNEQFF. CDR3 bases: TGTGCCAGCAGCCAGGACCCCGGGACACTTTACAATGAGCAGTTCTTC.